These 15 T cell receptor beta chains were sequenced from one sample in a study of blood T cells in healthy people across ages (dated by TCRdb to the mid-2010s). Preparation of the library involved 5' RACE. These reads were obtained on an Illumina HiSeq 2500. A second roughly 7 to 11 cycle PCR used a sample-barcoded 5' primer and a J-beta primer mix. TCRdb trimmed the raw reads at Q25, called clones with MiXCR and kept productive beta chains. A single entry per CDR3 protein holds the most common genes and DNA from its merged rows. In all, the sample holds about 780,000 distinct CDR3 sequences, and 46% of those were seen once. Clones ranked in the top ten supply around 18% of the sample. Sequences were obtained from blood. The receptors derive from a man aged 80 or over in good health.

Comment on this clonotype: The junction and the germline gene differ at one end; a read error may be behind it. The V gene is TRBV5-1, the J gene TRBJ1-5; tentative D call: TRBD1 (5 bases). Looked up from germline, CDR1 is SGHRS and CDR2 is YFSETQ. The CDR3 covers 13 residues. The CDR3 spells CASSREGDQSQHF. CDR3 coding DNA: TGCGCCAGCAGCCGGGAAGGGGATCAGTCCCAGCATTTT.

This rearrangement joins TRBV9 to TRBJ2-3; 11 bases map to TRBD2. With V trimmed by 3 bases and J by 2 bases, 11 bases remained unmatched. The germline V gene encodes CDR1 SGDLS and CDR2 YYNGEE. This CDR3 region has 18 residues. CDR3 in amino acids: CASSASLGLAATTDTQYF. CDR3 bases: TGTGCCAGCAGCGCTTCATTGGGACTAGCGGCAACCACAGATACGCAGTATTTT.

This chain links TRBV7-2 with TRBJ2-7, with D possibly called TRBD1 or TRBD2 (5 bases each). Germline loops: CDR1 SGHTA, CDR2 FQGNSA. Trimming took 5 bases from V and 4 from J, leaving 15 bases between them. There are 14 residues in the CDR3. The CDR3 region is CASSPTGLLYEQYF. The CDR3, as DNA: TGTGCCAGCAGCCCCACAGGACTGCTTTACGAGCAGTACTTC.

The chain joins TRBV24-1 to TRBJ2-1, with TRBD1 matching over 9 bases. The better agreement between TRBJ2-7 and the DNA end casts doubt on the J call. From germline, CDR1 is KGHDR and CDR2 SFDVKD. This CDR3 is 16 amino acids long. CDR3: CATSVTKGQGGNEQYF. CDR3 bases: TGTGCCACCAGTGTCACTAAGGGACAGGGTGGCAATGAGCAGTACTTC.

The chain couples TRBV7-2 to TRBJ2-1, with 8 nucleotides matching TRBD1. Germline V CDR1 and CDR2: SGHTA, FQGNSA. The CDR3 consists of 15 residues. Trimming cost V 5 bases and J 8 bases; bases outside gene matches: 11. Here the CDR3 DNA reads TGTGCCAGCAGCCCGCGGACAGGGTCTCACTATGAGCAGTTCTTC. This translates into CASSPRTGSHYEQFF.

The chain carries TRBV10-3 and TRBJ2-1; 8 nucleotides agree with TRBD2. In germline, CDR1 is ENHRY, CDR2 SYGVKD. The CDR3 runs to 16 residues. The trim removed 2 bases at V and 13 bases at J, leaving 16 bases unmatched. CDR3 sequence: CAISERNSAGAGDQFF. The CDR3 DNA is TGTGCCATCAGTGAGAGGAATTCGGCGGGAGCGGGGGATCAGTTCTTC.

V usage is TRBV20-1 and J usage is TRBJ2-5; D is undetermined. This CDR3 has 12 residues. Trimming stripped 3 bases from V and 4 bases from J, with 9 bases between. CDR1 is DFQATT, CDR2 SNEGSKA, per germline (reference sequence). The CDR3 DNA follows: TGCAGTGCTAGGGTCACCGGAGAGACCCAGTACTTC. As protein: CSARVTGETQYF.

The CDR3 DNA reads as TGTGCCAACTCTGCCTGGGAAAGGAGGTACGAGCAGTACTTC. Translation gives CANSAWERRYEQYF. This chain joins TRBV13 and TRBJ2-7, with a possible D match to TRBD2 (5 bases). CDR1 and CDR2 from the germline V gene are PRHDT and FYEKMQ (reference sequence). Trimming removed 10 bases from V and 4 bases from J, with 20 bases in between. The CDR3 loop spans 14 amino acids.

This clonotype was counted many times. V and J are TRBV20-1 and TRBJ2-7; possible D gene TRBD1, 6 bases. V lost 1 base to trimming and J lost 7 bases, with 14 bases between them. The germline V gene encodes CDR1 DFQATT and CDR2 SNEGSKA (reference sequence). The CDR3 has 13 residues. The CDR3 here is CSARVTGLVEQYF. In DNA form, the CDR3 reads TGCAGTGCTAGAGTTACAGGGTTGGTGGAGCAGTACTTC.

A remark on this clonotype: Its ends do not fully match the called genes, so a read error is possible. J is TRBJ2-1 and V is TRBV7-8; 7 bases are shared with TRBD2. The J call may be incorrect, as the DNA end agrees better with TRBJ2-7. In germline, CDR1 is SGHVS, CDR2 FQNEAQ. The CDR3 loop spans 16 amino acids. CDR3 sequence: CACSRIVAGEYNEQYF. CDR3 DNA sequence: TGTGCCTGCAGCCGGATTGTTGCGGGAGAGTACAATGAGCAGTACTTC.

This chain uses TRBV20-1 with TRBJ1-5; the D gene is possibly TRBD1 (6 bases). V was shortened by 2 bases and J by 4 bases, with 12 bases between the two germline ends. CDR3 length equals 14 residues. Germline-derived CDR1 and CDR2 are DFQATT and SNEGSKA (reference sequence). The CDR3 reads CSARHPGQNQPQHF. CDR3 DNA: TGCAGTGCTAGACACCCGGGACAAAATCAGCCCCAGCATTTT.

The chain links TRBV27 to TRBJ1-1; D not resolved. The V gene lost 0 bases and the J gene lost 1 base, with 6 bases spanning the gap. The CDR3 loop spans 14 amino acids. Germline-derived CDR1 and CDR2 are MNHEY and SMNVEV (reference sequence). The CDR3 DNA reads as TGTGCCAGCAGTTTATCGACGGGGAACACTGAAGCTTTCTTT. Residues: CASSLSTGNTEAFF.

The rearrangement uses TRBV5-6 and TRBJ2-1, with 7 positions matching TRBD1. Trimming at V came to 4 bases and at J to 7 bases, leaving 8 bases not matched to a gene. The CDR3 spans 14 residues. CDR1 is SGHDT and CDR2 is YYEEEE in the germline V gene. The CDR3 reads CASSLDRVRNEQFF. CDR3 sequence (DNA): TGTGCCAGCAGCCTCGACAGGGTTAGGAATGAGCAGTTCTTC.

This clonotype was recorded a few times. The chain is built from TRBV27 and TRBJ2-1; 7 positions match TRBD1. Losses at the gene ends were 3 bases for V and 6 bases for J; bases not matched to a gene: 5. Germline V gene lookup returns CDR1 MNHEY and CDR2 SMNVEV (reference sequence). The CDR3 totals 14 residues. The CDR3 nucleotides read TGTGCCAGCAGTTTGCACAGGGGCCTCAATGAGCAGTTCTTC. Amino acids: CASSLHRGLNEQFF.

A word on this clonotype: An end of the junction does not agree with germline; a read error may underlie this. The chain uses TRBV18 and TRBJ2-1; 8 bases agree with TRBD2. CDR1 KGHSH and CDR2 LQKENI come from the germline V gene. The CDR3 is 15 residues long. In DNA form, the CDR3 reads TGTGCCAGCTCACTACAGCGGGAGTGGGGCCATGAGCAGGTCTTC. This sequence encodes CASSLQREWGHEQVF.